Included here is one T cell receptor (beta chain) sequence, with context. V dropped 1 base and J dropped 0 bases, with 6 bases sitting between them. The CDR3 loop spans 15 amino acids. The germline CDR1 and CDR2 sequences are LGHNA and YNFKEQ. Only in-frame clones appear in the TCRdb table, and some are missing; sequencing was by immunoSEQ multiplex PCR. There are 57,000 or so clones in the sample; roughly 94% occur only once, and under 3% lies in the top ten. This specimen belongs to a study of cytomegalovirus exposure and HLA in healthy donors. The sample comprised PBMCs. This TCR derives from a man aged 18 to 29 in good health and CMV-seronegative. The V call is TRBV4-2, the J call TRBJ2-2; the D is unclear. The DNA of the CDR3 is TGTGCCAGCAGCCAAGCGTTTCCGAACACCGGGGAGCTGTTTTTT. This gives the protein CASSQAFPNTGELFF.